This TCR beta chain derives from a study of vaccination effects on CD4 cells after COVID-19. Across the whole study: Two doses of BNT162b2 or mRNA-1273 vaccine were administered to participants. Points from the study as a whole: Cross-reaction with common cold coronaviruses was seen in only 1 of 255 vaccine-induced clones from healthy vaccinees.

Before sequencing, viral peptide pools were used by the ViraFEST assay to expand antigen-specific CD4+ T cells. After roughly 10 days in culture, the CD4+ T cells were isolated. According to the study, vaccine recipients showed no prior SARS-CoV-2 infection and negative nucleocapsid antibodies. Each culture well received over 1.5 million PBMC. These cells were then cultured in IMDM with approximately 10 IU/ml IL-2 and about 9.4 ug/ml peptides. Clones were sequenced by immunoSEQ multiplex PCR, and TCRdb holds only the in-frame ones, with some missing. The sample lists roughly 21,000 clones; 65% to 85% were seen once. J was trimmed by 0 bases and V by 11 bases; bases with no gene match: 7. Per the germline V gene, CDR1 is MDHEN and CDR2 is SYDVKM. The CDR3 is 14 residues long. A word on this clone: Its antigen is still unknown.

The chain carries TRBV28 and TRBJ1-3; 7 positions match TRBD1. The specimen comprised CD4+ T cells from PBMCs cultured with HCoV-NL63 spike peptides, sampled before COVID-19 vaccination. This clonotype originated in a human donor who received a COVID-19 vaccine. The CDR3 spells CAAKGQHSGNTIYF. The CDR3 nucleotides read TGTGCCGCGAAGGGACAGCACTCTGGAAACACCATATATTTT.